These 20 T cell receptor beta chains were all obtained from the same sample, sequenced in a study of blood T cell repertoires in COVID-19. The method was immunoSEQ multiplex PCR; TCRdb's version includes in-frame clones alone and lacks a portion of them. This sample carries a few hundred thousand clones, around 89% of them seen once, and the ten largest clones take 3%. The sample taken for sequencing was PBMCs or T cells enriched from blood (not recorded which). These receptors all stem from a woman in her 50s who had recovered from COVID-19.

This sequence joins TRBV7-2 and TRBJ2-1, with D possibly TRBD1 on 5 matching bases. V was cut by 5 bases and J by 5 bases, with 19 bases left in between. The CDR3 is 16 amino acids. Germline V lookup: CDR1 SGHTA, CDR2 FQGNSA. CDR3 in amino acids: CASSPPLQGSDNEQFF. The DNA of the CDR3 is TGTGCCAGCAGCCCCCCCCTCCAGGGATCGGACAATGAGCAGTTCTTC.

The chain links TRBV19 to TRBJ1-5, with TRBD1 matching over 8 bases. The length of the CDR3 is 18 residues. Germline V gene lookup returns CDR1 LNHDA and CDR2 SQIVND (reference sequence). Unmatched junction bases numbered 15, after V lost 8 bases and J lost 0 bases. The CDR3 here is CASGADRDEAYSNQPQHF. In DNA, the CDR3 is TGTGCCAGTGGGGCGGACAGGGATGAGGCCTATAGCAATCAGCCCCAGCATTTT.

This clone was seen only once. The rearrangement joins TRBV19 to TRBJ2-7, with D possibly matching TRBD1 (6 bases). CDR3 length: 15 residues. V was pared by 4 bases and J by 1 base, with 14 bases between. Germline loops: CDR1 LNHDA, CDR2 SQIVND (reference sequence). Here the CDR3 reads CASSREQQGSYEQYF. The CDR3 coding sequence is TGTGCCAGTAGTAGGGAGCAACAGGGTTCCTACGAGCAGTACTTC.

Here the CDR3 DNA reads TGTGCCAGCAGCTTAGACACTAGCGGGAGAGGGGAGCTGTTTTTT. It encodes CASSLDTSGRGELFF. The gene calls are TRBV7-2 and TRBJ2-2; 11 bases line up with TRBD2. Germline V CDR1 and CDR2: SGHTA, FQGNSA. The CDR3 is made up of 15 amino acids. J was trimmed by 8 bases and V by 1 base; bases with no gene match: 3.

This chain connects TRBV28 to TRBJ2-7; 8 bases agree with TRBD1. The germline V gene has CDR1 MDHEN and CDR2 SYDVKM. The CDR3 consists of 16 residues. Losses at the gene ends were 3 bases for V and 6 bases for J; bases not matched to a gene: 13. The CDR3 loop reads CASSLGLGQGDFEQYF. The CDR3 DNA reads TGTGCCAGCAGTTTGGGTCTTGGACAGGGAGATTTCGAGCAGTACTTC.

The CDR3 reads CAWMPGLSYEQYF. CDR3 in DNA: TGTGCCTGGATGCCGGGACTTTCCTACGAGCAGTACTTC. The V gene is TRBV30, the J gene TRBJ2-7, with TRBD2 as a possible D gene (6 bases). V was cut by 4 bases and J by 1 base, with 11 bases left in between. CDR1 is GTSNPN, CDR2 SVGIG, per germline (reference sequence). This CDR3 is 13 amino acids long.

The J gene is TRBJ1-5, the V gene TRBV28; TRBD1 matches 7 bases. The germline V gene has CDR1 MDHEN and CDR2 SYDVKM. V trimming: 6 bases; J trimming: 4 bases; junction bases outside the gene matches: 12. CDR3 length: 16 residues. The CDR3 is CASSPRGSRLNQPQHF. DNA of the CDR3: TGTGCCAGCAGCCCCAGGGGGTCGCGGCTAAATCAGCCCCAGCATTTT.

The chain is built from TRBV30 and TRBJ1-2, with D perhaps TRBD1 (6 bases). There are 14 residues in the CDR3. Germline CDR1 is GTSNPN and CDR2 is SVGIG (reference sequence). The V gene lost 4 bases and the J gene lost 8 bases, with 20 bases spanning the gap. The CDR3 nucleotides read TGTGCCTGGAACGCCGGGGGGCCTTCGTCGGGCTACACCTTC. This sequence encodes CAWNAGGPSSGYTF.

The chain employs TRBV7-9 and TRBJ2-1, with 8 bases aligning to TRBD2. With 6 bases clipped from V and 8 bases from J, the junction kept 12 bases outside the gene matches. This CDR3 comprises 15 residues. CDR1 and CDR2 from the germline V gene are SEHNR and FQNEAQ (reference sequence). This CDR3 is CASRVLAEVRDEQFF. CDR3 DNA: TGTGCCAGCAGGGTACTAGCGGAGGTGAGGGATGAGCAGTTCTTC.

The rearrangement uses TRBV24-1 and TRBJ2-1; TRBD1 matches at 9 bases. The CDR3 spans 16 residues. From germline, CDR1 is KGHDR and CDR2 SFDVKD. Germline trimming cut 4 bases from V and 7 bases from J; bases unmatched to any gene: 10. CDR3 amino acids: CATSDALGTGRNEQFF. The CDR3 DNA reads as TGTGCCACCAGTGACGCCTTGGGGACAGGGAGGAATGAGCAGTTCTTC.

The chain employs TRBV3-1 (or the pseudogene TRBV3-2) and TRBJ1-2; D gene uncertain. V shed 3 bases and J shed 6 bases, with 11 bases lying between them. CDR1 is LGHDT, CDR2 YNNKEL, per germline (reference sequence). CDR3 length: 13 residues. CDR3 sequence reads: CASSHDMAHGYTF. The CDR3 coding sequence is TGTGCCAGCAGCCACGACATGGCTCATGGCTACACCTTC.

The chain employs TRBV19 and TRBJ2-1; TRBD2 matches 10 bases. The CDR3 contains 18 residues. In germline, CDR1 is LNHDA, CDR2 SQIVND (reference sequence). Trimming took 3 bases from V and 2 from J; bases not matched to a gene: 10. CDR3 sequence (DNA): TGTGCCAGTAGTATGGGTAGCGGGAGGACTCCCCCCTACAATGAGCAGTTCTTC. This codes for CASSMGSGRTPPYNEQFF. The full variable domain, completed using reference TRBV19 and TRBJ2-1, is DGGITQSPKYLFRKEGQNVTLSCEQNLNHDAMYWYRQDPGQGLRLIYYSQIVNDFQKGDIAEGYSVSREKKESFPLTVTSAQKNPTAFYLCASSMGSGRTPPYNEQFFGPGTRLTVL.

The CDR3 bases are TGTGCCAGCAGCCTAAATGGACTAGCGGGTAACACCGGGGAGCTGTTTTTT. Its translation is CASSLNGLAGNTGELFF. The rearrangement links TRBV3-1 (or the pseudogene TRBV3-2) to TRBJ2-2; 11 positions match TRBD2. Losses at the gene ends were 4 bases for V and 2 bases for J; bases not matched to a gene: 6. Germline CDR1 is LGHDT and CDR2 is YNNKEL (reference sequence). The CDR3 totals 17 residues.

The chain uses TRBV2 and TRBJ1-5; D not certain. Trimming stripped 3 bases from V and 0 bases from J, with 9 bases between. Germline CDR1 is SNHLY and CDR2 is FYNNEI. CDR3 length: 15 amino acids. The CDR3 DNA follows: TGTGCCAGCAGTGAGCGGTGGGTTAGCAATCAGCCCCAGCATTTT. Its protein is CASSERWVSNQPQHF.

This rearrangement joins TRBV7-8 to TRBJ2-2; possible D gene TRBD2, 5 bases. Germline V gives CDR1 SGHVS, CDR2 FQNEAQ. The V end was cut by 6 bases, the J end by 4 bases, with 21 bases between. The CDR3 is 17 amino acids. CDR3: CASRGETVLKGTGELFF. The DNA of the CDR3 is TGTGCCAGCAGGGGAGAAACAGTCCTTAAGGGCACCGGGGAGCTGTTTTTT.

As for this clone: This same CDR3 is encoded by further DNA sequences in the sample. This chain joins TRBV20-1 and TRBJ1-5; D gene unclear. The germline V and J ends were trimmed by 3 bases and 2 bases, with 5 bases remaining between them. The CDR3 is made up of 12 amino acids. The V gene's germline CDR1 is DFQATT and CDR2 SNEGSKA (reference sequence). CDR3 region: CSASSGNQPQHF. The CDR3 nucleotides read TGCAGTGCTAGTAGCGGCAATCAGCCCCAGCATTTT.

The CDR3 region is CASSVRGGRGEQFF. Here the CDR3 DNA reads TGTGCCAGCAGTGTGAGGGGAGGGCGTGGTGAGCAGTTCTTC. This chain uses TRBV6-4 with TRBJ2-1; TRBD2 matches at 7 bases. In germline, CDR1 is MRHNA, CDR2 SNTAGT. The V gene end was trimmed by 4 bases and the J gene end by 9 bases; junction bases not matched to a gene: 9. The CDR3 sequence is 14 residues long.

The chain links TRBV7-9 to TRBJ1-6; D remains unclear. This CDR3 comprises 12 residues. With 4 bases removed from V and 6 bases from J, the gap between germline ends came to 4 bases. Germline lookup yields CDR1 SEHNR and CDR2 FQNEAQ (reference sequence). CDR3 amino acids: CASSSTNSPLHF. CDR3 nucleotides: TGTGCCAGCAGCTCTACTAATTCACCCCTCCACTTT.

This clone was seen only a few times. This chain joins TRBV3-1 (or the pseudogene TRBV3-2) and TRBJ2-1; the match to TRBD1 covers 10 bases. The CDR3 contains 15 residues. Germline assignment: CDR1 LGHDT and CDR2 YNNKEL (reference sequence). V trimming: 4 bases; J trimming: 6 bases; junction bases outside the gene matches: 6. In DNA, the CDR3 is TGTGCCAGCAGCCGTGACAGGGGGCGCTTCAATGAGCAGTTCTTC. Residues: CASSRDRGRFNEQFF.

The chain combines TRBV13 with TRBJ1-6; no firm D call. Trimming shortened V by 1 base and J by 6 bases, and 7 bases separated the two germline ends. The CDR3 loop spans 14 amino acids. Germline assignment: CDR1 PRHDT and CDR2 FYEKMQ (reference sequence). This CDR3 reads CASSLARSNSPLHF. For the CDR3, the DNA is TGTGCCAGCAGCTTAGCGCGGTCTAATTCACCCCTCCACTTT.